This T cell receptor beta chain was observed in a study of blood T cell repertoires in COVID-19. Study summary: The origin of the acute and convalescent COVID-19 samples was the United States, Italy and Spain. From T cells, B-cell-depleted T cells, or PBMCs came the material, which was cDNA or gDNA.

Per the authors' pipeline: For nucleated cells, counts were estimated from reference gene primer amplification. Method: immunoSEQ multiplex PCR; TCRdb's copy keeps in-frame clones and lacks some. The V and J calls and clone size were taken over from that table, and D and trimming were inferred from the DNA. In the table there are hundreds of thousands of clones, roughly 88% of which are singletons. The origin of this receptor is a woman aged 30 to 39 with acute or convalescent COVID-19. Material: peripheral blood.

CDR3 protein: CATSDAGRPRGPQHF. CDR3 in DNA: TGTGCCACCAGTGACGCCGGGAGGCCGAGGGGGCCCCAGCATTTT. The gene calls are TRBV24-1 and TRBJ1-5; perhaps TRBD1 as D (5 bases). This CDR3 contains 15 residues. The ends were cut back, 4 bases at V and 9 bases at J, with 18 bases in the middle. Germline assignment: CDR1 KGHDR and CDR2 SFDVKD.